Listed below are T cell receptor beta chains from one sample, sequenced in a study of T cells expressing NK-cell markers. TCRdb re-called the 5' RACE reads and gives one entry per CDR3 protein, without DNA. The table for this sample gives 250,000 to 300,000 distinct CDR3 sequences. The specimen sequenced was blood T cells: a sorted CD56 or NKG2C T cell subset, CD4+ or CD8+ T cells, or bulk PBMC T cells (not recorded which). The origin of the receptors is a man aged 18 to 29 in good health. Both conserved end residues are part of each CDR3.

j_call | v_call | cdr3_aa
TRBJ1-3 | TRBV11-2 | CASALGFQGAGSGNTIYF
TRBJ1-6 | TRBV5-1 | CASRGSETGNSPLHF
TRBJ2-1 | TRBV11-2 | CASRPGLAGWNEQFF
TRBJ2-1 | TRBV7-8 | CATENYKGEQFF
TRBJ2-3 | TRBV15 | CATSRDSRVSDTQYF
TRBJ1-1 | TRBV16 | CASSQSGDGEAFF
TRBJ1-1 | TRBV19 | CASSVQSRMNTEAFF
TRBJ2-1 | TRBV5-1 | CASRGQDRYNEQFF
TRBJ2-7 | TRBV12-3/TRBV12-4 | CASRVTLPTAEQYF
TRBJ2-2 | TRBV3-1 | CASSQQVGELFF
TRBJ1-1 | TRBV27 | CASSFGRRTEAFF
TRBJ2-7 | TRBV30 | CAWSVGAVIEQYF
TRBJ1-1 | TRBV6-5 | CASSTGQRWNTEAFF
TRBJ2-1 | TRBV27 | CASRWGTGYNEQFF
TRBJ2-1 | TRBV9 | CASSAQRLGPRQFF
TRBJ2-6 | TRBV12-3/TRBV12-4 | CASSTRTGFSGANVLTF